This is a list of T cell receptor beta chains from one sample in a study of blood T cell repertoires in COVID-19. Here immunoSEQ multiplex PCR was the method, and the copy in TCRdb shows in-frame clones only, minus some. The table includes almost 250,000 clones, about 89% detected once. The sequencing sample was made of PBMCs or T cells enriched from blood (not recorded which). The receptors derive from a woman in her twenties or thirties who had recovered from COVID-19. CDR3s include the opening cysteine and the closing phenylalanine or tryptophan. The order of the fields is clone size, D gene, V gene, J gene, CDR3 protein, CDR3 DNA. A D gene is named only where the DNA matches it firmly. The size field is filled for only some rows; it gives once, few, many or a size class.

size: NA
D: TRBD1
V: TRBV7-2
J: TRBJ2-7
CDR3: CASSGRGLVTGEQYF
DNA: TGTGCCAGCAGCGGAAGGGGGCTAGTAACGGGCGAGCAGTACTTC

size: NA
D: TRBD1
V: TRBV29-1
J: TRBJ1-1
CDR3: CSVEDHPGTGVTEAFF
DNA: TGCAGCGTTGAGGACCACCCCGGGACAGGGGTCACTGAAGCTTTCTTT

size: NA
D: TRBD1
V: TRBV28
J: TRBJ2-5
CDR3: CASSFPGTAQETQYF
DNA: TGTGCCAGCAGTTTTCCCGGGACAGCCCAAGAGACCCAGTACTTC

size: NA
D: NA
V: TRBV6-5
J: TRBJ2-4
CDR3: CASSYSNSAKNIQYF
DNA: TGTGCCAGCAGTTACTCGAACAGCGCCAAAAACATTCAGTACTTC

size: NA
D: TRBD1
V: TRBV11-2
J: TRBJ2-3
CDR3: CASSLGQGATDTQYF
DNA: TGTGCCAGCAGCTTAGGACAGGGGGCAACAGATACGCAGTATTTT

size: NA
D: TRBD1
V: TRBV6-5
J: TRBJ1-2
CDR3: CASTRDRGPEYGYTF
DNA: TGTGCCAGCACTCGCGACAGGGGGCCGGAGTATGGCTACACCTTC

size: NA
D: NA
V: TRBV6-5
J: TRBJ1-5
CDR3: CASSQDNNQPQHF
DNA: TGTGCCAGCAGTCAGGATAACAATCAGCCCCAGCATTTT

size: NA
D: TRBD2
V: TRBV19
J: TRBJ2-1
CDR3: CASKGLANNEQFF
DNA: TGTGCCAGTAAGGGACTAGCGAACAATGAGCAGTTCTTC

size: NA
D: NA
V: TRBV29-1
J: TRBJ1-1
CDR3: CSVARTSGGYEAFF
DNA: TGCAGCGTAGCCCGAACTTCGGGGGGGTACGAAGCTTTCTTT

size: once
D: NA
V: TRBV3-1/TRBV3-2
J: TRBJ2-1
CDR3: CASALEYFYNEQFF
DNA: TGTGCCAGCGCCCTGGAGTACTTCTACAATGAGCAGTTCTTC

size: NA
D: TRBD1
V: TRBV29-1
J: TRBJ1-2
CDR3: CSVEDRGLGYTF
DNA: TGCAGCGTTGAAGACAGGGGGTTAGGCTACACCTTC

size: NA
D: TRBD2
V: TRBV7-9
J: TRBJ2-2
CDR3: CASSSKAGGNTGELFF
DNA: TGTGCCAGCAGCTCAAAGGCGGGGGGAAACACCGGGGAGCTGTTTTTT

size: NA
D: NA
V: TRBV19
J: TRBJ1-4
CDR3: CASSIREAYAKLFF
DNA: TGTGCCAGTAGTATACGGGAGGCCTACGCTAAACTGTTTTTT

size: NA
D: TRBD1
V: TRBV18
J: TRBJ2-1
CDR3: CASSPPTGSQAYNEQFF
DNA: TGTGCCAGCTCACCACCGACAGGGTCCCAGGCCTACAATGAGCAGTTCTTC

size: NA
D: NA
V: TRBV3-1/TRBV3-2
J: TRBJ1-3
CDR3: CASSQGRGSLNTIYF
DNA: TGTGCCAGCAGCCAAGGAAGAGGCAGCTTAAACACCATATATTTT

size: NA
D: NA
V: TRBV14
J: TRBJ2-2
CDR3: CASSRLGGAGELFF
DNA: TGTGCCAGCAGCCGTTTGGGGGGAGCGGGGGAGCTGTTTTTT

size: many
D: NA
V: TRBV27
J: TRBJ1-6
CDR3: CASSLRGTSYNSPLHF
DNA: TGTGCCAGCAGTTTAAGGGGGACGTCCTATAATTCACCCCTCCACTTT

size: NA
D: NA
V: TRBV5-1
J: TRBJ1-1
CDR3: CASSSTGNTEAFF
DNA: TGCGCCAGCAGCTCGACGGGGAACACTGAAGCTTTCTTT

size: NA
D: NA
V: TRBV3-1/TRBV3-2
J: TRBJ1-5
CDR3: CASSYKALPVGTGRGINQPQHF
DNA: TGTGCCAGCAGCTACAAAGCCCTACCCGTTGGAACAGGGAGGGGGATCAATCAGCCCCAGCATTTT

size: NA
D: NA
V: TRBV4-1
J: TRBJ1-1
CDR3: CASSRTPGGSTEAFF
DNA: TGCGCCAGCAGCCGCACCCCGGGTGGGAGCACTGAAGCTTTCTTT

size: NA
D: NA
V: TRBV20-1
J: TRBJ1-1
CDR3: CSAPGNTEAFF
DNA: TGCAGTGCTCCGGGGAACACTGAAGCTTTCTTT

size: NA
D: NA
V: TRBV5-4
J: TRBJ1-1
CDR3: CASSLAAGSEAFF
DNA: TGTGCCAGCAGCTTGGCCGCAGGAAGCGAAGCTTTCTTT

size: NA
D: NA
V: TRBV28
J: TRBJ1-2
CDR3: CASRAPGDYGYTF
DNA: TGTGCCAGCAGGGCTCCAGGGGACTATGGCTACACCTTC

size: NA
D: NA
V: TRBV27
J: TRBJ2-7
CDR3: CASSLGHIYEQYF
DNA: TGTGCCAGCAGTTTAGGACACATTTACGAGCAGTACTTC

size: NA
D: TRBD1
V: TRBV27
J: TRBJ1-6
CDR3: CATTWTGARNSPLHF
DNA: TGTGCCACCACGTGGACAGGGGCACGCAATTCACCCCTCCACTTT

size: once
D: NA
V: TRBV3-1/TRBV3-2
J: TRBJ1-2
CDR3: CASSRGNGDGGYTF
DNA: TGTGCCAGCAGCCGAGGAAACGGGGATGGTGGCTACACCTTC

size: NA
D: NA
V: TRBV5-1
J: TRBJ1-2
CDR3: CASSLTGYGYTF
DNA: TGCGCCAGCAGCCTAACTGGTTATGGCTACACCTTC

size: NA
D: NA
V: TRBV29-1
J: TRBJ2-7
CDR3: CSGEDSMTYEQYF
DNA: TGCAGCGGGGAAGACAGTATGACCTACGAGCAGTACTTC

size: NA
D: NA
V: TRBV24-1
J: TRBJ2-6
CDR3: CATSDPRDFTLSGANVLTF
DNA: TGTGCCACCAGTGACCCACGTGACTTCACCCTATCTGGGGCCAACGTCCTGACTTTC

size: NA
D: TRBD2
V: TRBV5-1
J: TRBJ2-7
CDR3: CASSSPDEAGGTREQYF
DNA: TGCGCCAGCAGCTCTCCAGATGAGGCGGGAGGAACGCGTGAGCAGTACTTC

size: NA
D: TRBD1
V: TRBV20-1
J: TRBJ2-2
CDR3: CSASSQQGAATGELFF
DNA: TGCAGTGCTAGTTCCCAACAGGGGGCGGCGACCGGGGAGCTGTTTTTT

size: NA
D: NA
V: TRBV9
J: TRBJ2-5
CDR3: CASSVGLALQETQYF
DNA: TGTGCCAGCAGCGTAGGGCTAGCGCTGCAGGAGACCCAGTACTTC

size: few
D: NA
V: TRBV27
J: TRBJ1-5
CDR3: CASSVTAYSNQPQHF
DNA: TGTGCCAGCAGTGTTACAGCTTATAGCAATCAGCCCCAGCATTTT

size: NA
D: NA
V: TRBV28
J: TRBJ1-5
CDR3: CASSSSSGSKNQPQHF
DNA: TGTGCCAGCAGTTCCTCTTCCGGGTCAAAAAATCAGCCCCAGCATTTT

size: NA
D: NA
V: TRBV6-2/TRBV6-3
J: TRBJ1-6
CDR3: CASSTIARQKNSPLHF
DNA: TGTGCCAGCAGTACGATAGCAAGACAGAAAAATTCACCCCTCCACTTT

size: NA
D: NA
V: TRBV27
J: TRBJ2-7
CDR3: CASSLRHPSRPASYEQYF
DNA: TGTGCCAGCAGTTTGCGGCACCCTAGCCGCCCAGCCTCCTACGAGCAGTACTTC

size: NA
D: NA
V: TRBV6-5
J: TRBJ1-2
CDR3: CASSREVNNGYTF
DNA: TGTGCCAGCAGCCGGGAGGTTAACAATGGCTACACCTTC

size: NA
D: NA
V: TRBV7-3
J: TRBJ1-1
CDR3: CASSLAGGVTEAFF
DNA: TGTGCCAGCAGCTTAGCCGGGGGAGTCACTGAAGCTTTCTTT

size: NA
D: NA
V: TRBV7-2
J: TRBJ1-5
CDR3: CASSGQGGNNQPQHF
DNA: TGTGCCAGCAGCGGCCAGGGTGGGAACAATCAGCCCCAGCATTTT

size: NA
D: NA
V: TRBV11-2
J: TRBJ2-7
CDR3: CASSLTGEQYF
DNA: TGTGCCAGCAGCTTAACGGGGGAGCAGTACTTC

size: NA
D: TRBD2
V: TRBV28
J: TRBJ2-2
CDR3: CASSAGEGEAGELFF
DNA: TGTGCCAGCAGTGCGGGGGAGGGTGAGGCCGGGGAGCTGTTTTTT

size: NA
D: NA
V: TRBV7-9
J: TRBJ2-3
CDR3: CASSRGGAAGYTQYF
DNA: TGTGCCAGCAGCCGAGGGGGCGCGGCGGGGTATACGCAGTATTTT

size: NA
D: TRBD2
V: TRBV7-2
J: TRBJ2-1
CDR3: CASSLGLAGGGEQFF
DNA: TGTGCCAGCAGCTTAGGGCTAGCGGGAGGTGGTGAGCAGTTCTTC

size: NA
D: NA
V: TRBV5-1
J: TRBJ1-5
CDR3: CASSPGEGYQPQHF
DNA: TGCGCCAGCAGCCCCGGGGAGGGGTATCAGCCCCAGCATTTT

size: once
D: TRBD1
V: TRBV19
J: TRBJ2-5
CDR3: CASSLSPGQGQETQYF
DNA: TGTGCCAGTAGTCTTTCTCCCGGACAGGGTCAAGAGACCCAGTACTTC

size: NA
D: TRBD1
V: TRBV7-3
J: TRBJ2-3
CDR3: CASSARTGADTQYF
DNA: TGTGCCAGCAGCGCCCGGACAGGGGCAGATACGCAGTATTTT

size: NA
D: NA
V: TRBV19
J: TRBJ2-2
CDR3: CAVQVRAGFTGELFF
DNA: TGTGCCGTACAGGTTCGAGCGGGCTTCACCGGGGAGCTGTTTTTT

size: NA
D: NA
V: TRBV6-2/TRBV6-3
J: TRBJ2-5
CDR3: CASSLSLQETQYF
DNA: TGTGCCAGCAGCCTCTCCTTGCAAGAGACCCAGTACTTC

size: NA
D: NA
V: TRBV7-6
J: TRBJ2-5
CDR3: CASSPNRVQETQYF
DNA: TGTGCCAGCAGCCCGAACAGAGTCCAAGAGACCCAGTACTTC

size: NA
D: NA
V: TRBV19
J: TRBJ1-1
CDR3: CASSIVPQGFTEAFF
DNA: TGTGCCAGTAGTATTGTCCCCCAGGGGTTCACTGAAGCTTTCTTT

size: NA
D: NA
V: TRBV28
J: TRBJ1-1
CDR3: CASSLEIGGITEAFF
DNA: TGTGCCAGCAGCCTAGAAATTGGAGGAATCACTGAAGCTTTCTTT

size: once
D: NA
V: TRBV20-1
J: TRBJ2-7
CDR3: CSASSFGYEQYF
DNA: TGCAGTGCTAGTTCCTTCGGCTACGAGCAGTACTTC